A single sample gave rise to the 32 T cell receptor beta chains below, sequenced in a study of T cells in localized non-small cell lung cancer. Data came from immunoSEQ multiplex PCR; TCRdb stores just in-frame clones and leaves some out. The sample has 5,500 to 7,500 clones; over 80% are singletons. The material sequenced was peripheral blood, taken before any cancer treatment. Source of these receptors: a male donor at least 60 years old with stage I lung adenocarcinoma.

This clone was detected a few times. The gene calls are TRBV7-3 and TRBJ2-1; 12 bases line up with TRBD2. V shed 4 bases and J 1 base; nucleotides not matched to a gene: 2. Per the germline V gene, CDR1 is SGHTA and CDR2 is FQGTGA. This CDR3 has 16 amino acids. CDR3 sequence: CASSSSGGASYNEQFF. In DNA form, the CDR3 reads TGTGCCAGCAGCTCTAGCGGGGGGGCGTCCTACAATGAGCAGTTCTTC.

The chain is built from TRBV2 and TRBJ2-3; 7 bases align to TRBD1. V shed 7 bases and J 2 bases; nucleotides not matched to a gene: 12. Germline V gene lookup returns CDR1 SNHLY and CDR2 FYNNEI. The CDR3 is 16 residues long. CDR3 DNA: TGTGCCAGCAAGCCTCGGGACAGAGGGAACACAGATACGCAGTATTTT. Translation gives CASKPRDRGNTDTQYF.

A single count supports this clone. The J gene is TRBJ2-2, the V gene TRBV29-1, with D possibly being TRBD2 (5 bases). The V and J ends lost 5 bases and 5 bases respectively, with 18 bases between them. Germline V lookup: CDR1 SQVTM, CDR2 ANQGSEA. The CDR3 consists of 15 residues. CDR3 sequence reads: CSVRRPGEITGELFF. In DNA, the CDR3 is TGCAGCGTTCGGAGGCCCGGAGAGATTACCGGGGAGCTGTTTTTT.

This clone was found once. This chain links TRBV11-2 with TRBJ1-3, with 7 positions matching TRBD1. CDR1 and CDR2 from the germline V gene are SGHAT and FQNNGV. The CDR3 sequence is 15 residues long. The V and J ends lost 3 bases and 3 bases, in that order; junction bases with no gene match: 5. The CDR3 DNA is TGTGCCAGCAGCTTCCCAGACAGGGTTGGAAACACCATATATTTT. It is translated as CASSFPDRVGNTIYF.

The chain recombines TRBV5-1 with TRBJ2-1, with D perhaps matching TRBD1 or TRBD2 (6 bases each). CDR1 is SGHRS, CDR2 YFSETQ, per germline. CDR3 length: 15 amino acids. Deletions cut 1 base from V and 6 bases from J, with 14 bases between. The DNA for the CDR3 is TGCGCCAGCAGCTTGACGGGGGCCCTCGGCAATGAGCAGTTCTTC. Translation: CASSLTGALGNEQFF.

The chain uses TRBV7-9 and TRBJ2-4; 7 positions agree with TRBD1. Germline loops: CDR1 SEHNR, CDR2 FQNEAQ (reference sequence). V shed 3 bases, J shed 0 bases, and the junction held 11 bases outside the gene matches. This CDR3 comprises 18 residues. The CDR3: CASSFGGQTILAKNIQYF. The CDR3, as DNA: TGTGCCAGCAGCTTTGGGGGACAGACTATTCTAGCCAAAAACATTCAGTACTTC.

The chain is built from TRBV30 and TRBJ1-5, with D possibly matching TRBD1 (6 bases). Deletions cut 3 bases from V and 4 bases from J, with 16 bases between. Germline V gives CDR1 GTSNPN, CDR2 SVGIG (reference sequence). This CDR3 spans 15 amino acids. The CDR3 sequence: CAWRGPDRLNQPQHF. The CDR3 bases are TGTGCCTGGAGGGGGCCGGACAGACTTAATCAGCCCCAGCATTTT.

The genes are TRBV19 and TRBJ2-4; 7 bases line up with TRBD1. The germline gives CDR1 LNHDA, CDR2 SQIVND (reference sequence). V trimming: 4 bases; J trimming: 0 bases; junction bases outside the gene matches: 18. This CDR3 is built from 20 residues. The CDR3 DNA follows: TGTGCCAGTAGTAGTTTGAGTCTTTTGACAGGGACCCTAGCCAAAAACATTCAGTACTTC. Amino acids: CASSSLSLLTGTLAKNIQYF.

The CDR3 DNA reads TGTGCCAGCAGCAAAGTACCGGACAGGGTGGGCTACGAGCAGTACGTC. As protein: CASSKVPDRVGYEQYV. The V and J genes are TRBV21-1 and TRBJ2-7; the table calls TRBD1, which could not be checked here. TRBV21-1 is annotated as a pseudogene. CDR3 size: 16 residues.

The V and J genes are TRBV18 and TRBJ2-5, with a tentative D call TRBD1 (6 bases). The CDR3 is 15 residues long. Germline V lookup: CDR1 KGHSH, CDR2 LQKENI. V was pared by 0 bases and J by 4 bases, with 12 bases between. The CDR3 is CASSPPARGTETQYF. The DNA for the CDR3 is TGTGCCAGCTCACCACCTGCCAGGGGCACAGAGACCCAGTACTTC.

The chain has TRBV7-3 and TRBJ1-1, with 7 bases lining up with TRBD1. Trimming took 4 bases from V and 8 from J; bases not matched to a gene: 7. The CDR3 has 13 residues. The germline V gene has CDR1 SGHTA and CDR2 FQGTGA. The CDR3 DNA is TGTGCCAGCAGCTCGACAGGGATTAAGGAAGCTTTCTTT. It is translated as CASSSTGIKEAFF.

This sequence joins TRBV6-1 and TRBJ2-5; D may be TRBD1 (6 bases). The CDR3 loop spans 14 amino acids. CDR1 and CDR2 (germline): MNHNS, SASEGT. Trimming took 5 bases from V and 0 from J, leaving 10 bases between them. The CDR3 spells CASSSQGYQETQYF. As DNA, the CDR3 is TGTGCCAGCAGTTCGCAGGGGTACCAAGAGACCCAGTACTTC.

The rearrangement uses TRBV11-3 and TRBJ2-3; 10 nucleotides align to TRBD2. The germline V gene has CDR1 SGHNT and CDR2 YENEEA. The CDR3 consists of 15 residues. With V trimmed by 2 bases and J by 2 bases, 1 base remained unmatched. CDR3 amino acids: CASSLSGRATDTQYF. The CDR3 region has the DNA TGTGCCAGCAGCTTAAGCGGGAGGGCCACAGATACGCAGTATTTT.

The genes are TRBV6-5 and TRBJ2-7; perhaps TRBD1 as D (5 bases). CDR1 and CDR2 from the germline V gene are MNHEY and SVGAGI. The CDR3 totals 14 residues. V gave up 0 bases and J gave up 3 bases, with 9 bases separating them. CDR3 amino acids: CASSYSGQHYEQYV. DNA for the CDR3: TGTGCCAGCAGTTACTCGGGGCAGCACTACGAGCAGTACGTC.

V usage is TRBV29-1 and J usage is TRBJ2-1; 11 bases are shared with TRBD2. The V gene's germline CDR1 is SQVTM and CDR2 ANQGSEA. After removal of 3 bases from V and 15 bases from J, the junction contained 7 bases not matched to a gene. This CDR3 is built from 12 residues. For the CDR3, the DNA is TGCAGCGTTGATCTAGCGGGAGGCCGCGGGTTCTTC. Translated, it gives CSVDLAGGRGFF.

The J gene is TRBJ1-5, the V gene TRBV10-3; D call uncertain. The V end lost 3 bases, the J end lost 6 bases, and 12 bases lay between the germline ends. The CDR3 is 14 residues long. Germline V CDR1 and CDR2: ENHRY, SYGVKD. For the CDR3, the DNA is TGTGCCATCAGTGACAGAGGGAACGGTCAGCCCCAGCATTTT. Translating it yields CAISDRGNGQPQHF.

The chain joins TRBV6-1 to TRBJ2-1; D gene ambiguous. CDR1 and CDR2 (germline): MNHNS, SASEGT. This CDR3 has 15 amino acids. Trimming took off 5 bases at V and 2 bases at J, with 13 bases between the two ends. CDR3 region: CASSLTDGTYNEQFF. CDR3 nucleotides: TGTGCCAGCAGTTTGACGGATGGAACCTACAATGAGCAGTTCTTC.

The rearrangement joins TRBV10-2 to TRBJ1-2; D ambiguous. Germline V lookup: CDR1 WSHSY, CDR2 SAAADI. CDR3 size: 15 residues. Trimming removed 4 bases at V and 8 bases at J, with 20 bases between. The CDR3 DNA reads TGCGCCAGCAGTGGTGACCGGGGTCCTATACGGGGCTACACCTTC. It codes for CASSGDRGPIRGYTF.

In its sample, this clone was seen a few times. The chain links TRBV5-1 to TRBJ2-1; the D gene is possibly TRBD1 (6 bases). Looked up from germline, CDR1 is SGHRS and CDR2 is YFSETQ. The CDR3 has 14 amino acids. Trimming took off 0 bases at V and 10 bases at J, with 14 bases between the two ends. Here the CDR3 DNA reads TGCGCCAGCAGCTTGGATACAGCTGGGGGCGAGCAGTTCTTC. Protein sequence: CASSLDTAGGEQFF.

Only a few counts were recorded for this clone. The rearrangement uses TRBV6-4 and TRBJ1-1, with TRBD1 identical over 11 bases. Germline V gene lookup returns CDR1 MRHNA and CDR2 SNTAGT. The CDR3 extends over 16 amino acids. V lost 5 bases to trimming and J lost 5 bases; unmatched junction nucleotides: 10. CDR3 region: CASSTRPGQGETEAFF. In DNA form, the CDR3 reads TGTGCCAGCAGTACTCGACCGGGACAGGGGGAGACTGAAGCTTTCTTT.

The chain is built from TRBV5-6 and TRBJ2-2; 8 bases fit TRBD1. Germline CDR1 reads SGHDT; CDR2 reads YYEEEE. V shed 3 bases and J 4 bases; nucleotides not matched to a gene: 8. The CDR3 covers 16 residues. DNA for the CDR3: TGTGCCAGCAGCTGGGCCGGGACAGGAGCCACCGGGGAGCTGTTTTTT. Its protein is CASSWAGTGATGELFF.

This clone came up a few times. J is TRBJ1-1 and V is TRBV7-9; unclear D gene. V lost 1 base and J 8 bases, leaving 5 bases between the germline ends. CDR3 length equals 11 residues. The germline gives CDR1 SEHNR, CDR2 FQNEAQ (reference sequence). The CDR3 spells CASSLEREAFF. As DNA, the CDR3 is TGTGCCAGCAGCTTAGAACGGGAAGCTTTCTTT.

This chain uses TRBV7-9 with TRBJ2-1, with a tentative D call TRBD2 (6 bases). The germline V and J ends were trimmed by 0 bases and 7 bases, with 10 bases remaining between them. The CDR3 extends over 14 amino acids. CDR1 SEHNR and CDR2 FQNEAQ come from the germline V gene (reference sequence). This CDR3 is CASSLALGGNEQFF. The DNA for the CDR3 is TGTGCCAGCAGCTTAGCGCTGGGGGGAAATGAGCAGTTCTTC.

The chain has TRBV9 and TRBJ1-3; no reliable D call. Germline V gene data show CDR1 as SGDLS and CDR2 as YYNGEE. The CDR3 covers 13 residues. With 6 bases removed from V and 0 bases from J, the gap between germline ends came to 7 bases. CDR3 sequence (DNA): TGTGCCAGCACCCACAGCTCTGGAAACACCATATATTTT. This codes for CASTHSSGNTIYF.

The chain uses TRBV9 and TRBJ2-1; maybe TRBD1 (6 bases). The CDR3 loop spans 13 amino acids. Trimming removed 0 bases from V and 9 bases from J, with 10 bases in between. From germline, CDR1 is SGDLS and CDR2 YYNGEE. The CDR3 reads CASSVGGLGEQFF. DNA for the CDR3: TGTGCCAGCAGCGTAGGGGGGCTCGGTGAGCAGTTCTTC.

The V gene is TRBV29-1, the J gene TRBJ2-7; TRBD1 aligns across 7 bases. V trimming: 6 bases; J trimming: 6 bases; junction bases outside the gene matches: 5. The V gene's germline CDR1 is SQVTM and CDR2 ANQGSEA. The CDR3 consists of 11 residues. The CDR3 nucleotides are TGCAGCGTCCGACAGGGCGGCGAGCAGTACTTC. Translation gives CSVRQGGEQYF.

This chain connects TRBV19 to TRBJ1-1; unclear D gene. Germline V gene sequence: CDR1 LNHDA, CDR2 SQIVND (reference sequence). The CDR3 length is 11 residues. V dropped 3 bases and J dropped 11 bases, with 10 bases sitting between them. This chain's CDR3 is CASSIPGGAFF. CDR3 sequence (DNA): TGTGCCAGTAGTATTCCCGGCGGGGCTTTCTTT.

The rearrangement joins TRBV14 to TRBJ1-6; D is unclear. V was clipped by 1 base and J by 9 bases, with 22 bases between them. CDR3 length equals 18 residues. In germline, CDR1 is SGHDN, CDR2 FVKESK. DNA for the CDR3: TGTGCCAGCAGCCAAGCCACTCCCGGCCTCCCACCAGGTTCACCCCTCCACTTT. Its protein is CASSQATPGLPPGSPLHF.

The rearrangement joins TRBV5-1 to TRBJ2-7, with D perhaps TRBD2 (6 bases). The CDR3 contains 13 residues. Germline V gene data show CDR1 as SGHRS and CDR2 as YFSETQ. The germline V and J ends were trimmed by 0 bases and 5 bases, with 9 bases remaining between them. This CDR3 is CASSLGPGDEQYF. DNA for the CDR3: TGCGCCAGCAGCTTGGGTCCGGGGGACGAGCAGTACTTC.

V and J are TRBV10-2 and TRBJ2-1, with 7 bases fitting TRBD2. This CDR3 comprises 13 residues. J was trimmed by 13 bases and V by 0 bases; bases with no gene match: 6. CDR1 is WSHSY, CDR2 SAAADI, per germline. The CDR3 nucleotides read TGCGCCAGCAGTGAGTCCCGGGAGGTAAGCCAGTTCTTC. Encoded protein: CASSESREVSQFF.

V is TRBV5-1 and J is TRBJ2-1, with TRBD2 identical over 10 bases. CDR1 and CDR2 from the germline V gene are SGHRS and YFSETQ. This CDR3 comprises 14 residues. V shed 3 bases and J 7 bases; nucleotides not matched to a gene: 4. The chain's CDR3 is CASSSILAGNEQFF. CDR3 DNA: TGCGCCAGCAGCTCTATACTAGCGGGGAATGAGCAGTTCTTC.

The rearrangement joins TRBV11-2 to TRBJ1-1, with D uncertain. Per germline, CDR1 SGHAT and CDR2 FQNNGV. The length of the CDR3 is 13 residues. V was pared by 2 bases and J by 6 bases, with 10 bases between. As DNA, the CDR3 is TGTGCCAGCAGCTTAAGTGGCGTCCCTGAAGCTTTCTTT. Encoded protein: CASSLSGVPEAFF.